This T cell receptor (beta chain) was observed in a study of OX40 agonist ivuxolimab in advanced cancers. Germline V gene data show CDR1 as LNHDA and CDR2 as SQIVND (reference sequence). With 3 bases removed from V and 4 bases from J, the gap between germline ends came to 12 bases. The CDR3 covers 15 residues. The data were produced by immunoSEQ multiplex PCR, yet TCRdb's version contains in-frame clones alone and is incomplete. The table has about 83,000 clones, 85% seen once; the top ten hold less than 0.75%. The sequenced sample was CD4+ or CD8+ T cells sorted from blood, obtained in a trial of the OX40 agonist ivuxolimab. The TCR originated in an adult with an advanced solid tumor such as melanoma, head and neck, liver or kidney cancer. The chain links TRBV19 to TRBJ2-2; maybe TRBD2 (6 bases). The CDR3 sequence is CASSIGGYSTGELFF. The CDR3, as DNA: TGTGCCAGTAGTATTGGAGGGTATAGCACCGGGGAGCTGTTTTTT.